These 8 T cell receptor beta chains came from one sample sequenced in a study of blood T cells in healthy people across ages. Primers used in a second PCR of about 7 to 12 cycles were a sample-barcoded 5' primer and a J-beta primer mix. TCRdb ran MiXCR on the 5' RACE reads and lists one entry per CDR3 protein. The data show hundreds of thousands of distinct CDR3 sequences, over 45% seen once. Material: blood. These receptor sequences come from a man aged 25-45 years in good health.

This clonotype has only a few counts. This chain connects TRBV7-9 to TRBJ2-1, with D maybe TRBD2 (5 bases). Germline assignment: CDR1 SEHNR and CDR2 FQNEAQ (reference sequence). The V end lost 3 bases, the J end lost 4 bases, and 10 bases lay between the germline ends. The CDR3 is made up of 14 amino acids. CDR3 region: CASSLAGNYNEQFF. The DNA for the CDR3 is TGTGCCAGCAGCTTGGCCGGGAATTACAATGAGCAGTTCTTC.

This clonotype has only a few counts. The CDR3 DNA sequence: TGTGCCAGCAGCTTAGCGGTTGGACAGGGGGAAGAGACCCAGTACTTC. This encodes CASSLAVGQGEETQYF. V usage is TRBV11-1 and J usage is TRBJ2-5; 10 bases are a match to TRBD1. This CDR3 is 16 amino acids long. Germline assignment: CDR1 SGHAT and CDR2 FQDESV (reference sequence). V dropped 0 bases and J dropped 3; count of bases not matched to a gene: 4.

V gene TRBV15 combines with J gene TRBJ2-1, with 9 positions matching TRBD2. In germline, CDR1 is LNHNV, CDR2 YYDKDF (reference sequence). After removal of 0 bases from V and 6 bases from J, the junction contained 15 bases not matched to a gene. This CDR3 is built from 19 residues. For the CDR3, the DNA is TGTGCCACCAGCAGAGATCCGCCGTATCGAGCGGGAGGTTTCAATGAGCAGTTCTTC. This encodes CATSRDPPYRAGGFNEQFF.

This rearrangement joins TRBV12-3 or TRBV12-4 to TRBJ2-7, with D possibly called TRBD1 or TRBD2 (5 bases each). V lost 9 bases and J 6 bases, leaving 15 bases between the germline ends. This CDR3 is built from 12 residues. The CDR3 DNA reads as TGTGCCAGTAAACAGATGAGGGGCGAGCAGTACTTC. The encoded protein is CASKQMRGEQYF.

CDR3 sequence: CSVGSGSYEQYF. The CDR3 region has the DNA TGCAGCGTTGGTAGTGGCTCCTACGAGCAGTACTTC. The chain joins TRBV29-1 to TRBJ2-7; D gene unclear. Germline CDR1 reads SQVTM; CDR2 reads ANQGSEA. V was shortened by 4 bases and J by 0 bases, with 7 bases between the two germline ends. The CDR3 loop spans 12 amino acids.

The V call is TRBV29-1, the J call TRBJ2-1; D remains ambiguous. CDR3 size: 16 residues. Trimming pared 7 bases from V and 6 bases from J, leaving 25 bases between. Germline V gives CDR1 SQVTM, CDR2 ANQGSEA. CDR3 coding DNA: TGCAGCGCCCGAACTAATAAGGGCACTATTGTCAATGAGCAGTTCTTC. Its protein is CSARTNKGTIVNEQFF.

This sequence joins TRBV10-3 and TRBJ2-4; 13 bases are a match to TRBD2. J was trimmed by 13 bases and V by 4 bases; bases with no gene match: 10. This CDR3 region has 15 residues. Germline V gene sequence: CDR1 ENHRY, CDR2 SYGVKD. The CDR3 reads CAISGGLAGVAEQYF. In DNA form, the CDR3 reads TGTGCCATCAGTGGCGGACTAGCGGGGGTCGCGGAGCAGTACTTC.

The chain recombines TRBV7-2 with TRBJ2-5, with 7 nucleotides matching TRBD1. The CDR3 extends over 17 amino acids. The germline V gene has CDR1 SGHTA and CDR2 FQGNSA. V was pared by 6 bases and J by 11 bases, with 24 bases of the junction left unmatched. CDR3 sequence reads: CASRTTGADPLGNEQYF. CDR3 bases: TGTGCCAGCAGAACCACAGGGGCGGACCCCCTGGGTAATGAGCAGTACTTC.